This paragraph reports one T cell receptor (beta chain). Its antigen is undetermined. These data are taken from a study of shared clonotypes between healthy human individuals. Notes on the study in general: How much donors shared clonotypes was expected to be affected by sequencing depth.

Across several immunoSEQ plates, the genomic DNA of each subset was split evenly. The assay was immunoSEQ multiplex PCR, and TCRdb's table has in-frame clones only and misses some. In the table there are 490,000 or so clones, 76% of which are singletons. Free of recent acute infections or vaccinations, the donors were healthy HIV-negative adults. V shed 4 bases and J shed 6 bases, with 9 bases lying between them. Germline V gene lookup returns CDR1 MDHEN and CDR2 SYDVKM. The CDR3 spans 12 residues. The sequenced sample consisted of PBMCs. The chain carries TRBV28 and TRBJ1-2; no clear D. The source of this sequence is a middle-aged woman in good health. Some clones in this sample may be carry-over from other donors' samples. The CDR3 bases are TGTGCCAGCAGTTCCGGACGAGATGGCTACACCTTC. Residues: CASSSGRDGYTF.